These 13 T cell receptor beta chains originate from one sample sequenced in a study of cytomegalovirus exposure and HLA in healthy donors. PCR involved 60 Vbeta and 13 Jbeta primers. Here immunoSEQ multiplex PCR was the method, and the copy in TCRdb shows in-frame clones only, minus some. The sample has fewer than 200,000 clones, 65% to 70% seen once. Sequenced input: PBMCs. These receptors were obtained from a woman under 30 in good health and CMV-seropositive.

The chain joins TRBV5-1 to TRBJ2-1, with D possibly matching TRBD2 (6 bases). The V end was cut by 2 bases, the J end by 4 bases, with 19 bases between. Germline V CDR1 and CDR2: SGHRS, YFSETQ. The CDR3 is 17 amino acids. The CDR3 loop is CASSLAKTGEAYNEQFF. CDR3 DNA: TGCGCCAGCAGCTTAGCTAAAACGGGAGAGGCTTACAATGAGCAGTTCTTC.

V is TRBV5-4 and J is TRBJ2-7; 10 nucleotides match TRBD2. This CDR3 region has 15 residues. Germline V gives CDR1 SGHNT, CDR2 YYREEE (reference sequence). J gave up 0 bases and V 3 bases, and 3 bases lay outside the gene matches. The CDR3: CASSSGLADSYEQYF. The DNA of the CDR3 is TGTGCCAGCAGCTCCGGACTAGCGGACTCCTACGAGCAGTACTTC.

The V gene is TRBV30, the J gene TRBJ1-3; D is uncertain. The V gene's germline CDR1 is GTSNPN and CDR2 SVGIG (reference sequence). The CDR3 consists of 13 residues. The V and J ends lost 0 bases and 5 bases respectively, with 8 bases between them. The CDR3 DNA is TGTGCCTGGAGTGTACAAAAGAGAAACACCATATATTTT. It yields the protein CAWSVQKRNTIYF.

CDR3 amino acids: CANMSLAGVQSSTDTQYF. The CDR3 coding sequence is TGCGCCAATATGTCTTTAGCGGGGGTACAATCTAGCACAGATACGCAGTATTTT. J is TRBJ2-3 and V is TRBV10-2, with 9 positions matching TRBD2. The CDR3 sequence is 18 residues long. CDR1 is WSHSY, CDR2 SAAADI, per germline. The J segment lost 0 bases and the V segment lost 10 bases, leaving 17 bases of the junction unmatched.

The chain employs TRBV5-8 and TRBJ2-3; D unresolved. The CDR3 spans 14 residues. Germline V gene lookup returns CDR1 SGHTS and CDR2 YDEGEE. V was cut by 4 bases and J by 0 bases, with 9 bases left in between. The CDR3 sequence is CASSPLQSTDTQYF. In nucleotides, the CDR3 is TGTGCCAGCAGCCCCCTACAGAGCACAGATACGCAGTATTTT.

The rearrangement links TRBV4-1 to TRBJ1-1; the match to TRBD1 covers 8 bases. V shed 1 base and J 4 bases; nucleotides not matched to a gene: 8. The V gene's germline CDR1 is MGHRA and CDR2 YSYEKL. CDR3 length equals 16 residues. The CDR3 is CASSQGRTGTATEAFF. For the CDR3, the DNA is TGCGCCAGCAGCCAAGGGAGGACAGGGACGGCCACTGAAGCTTTCTTT.

In its sample, this clone was seen a few times. The V call is TRBV5-1, the J call TRBJ2-5; TRBD2 matches 11 bases. Trimming cost V 2 bases and J 5 bases; bases outside gene matches: 5. The CDR3 has 15 amino acids. Germline loops: CDR1 SGHRS, CDR2 YFSETQ. The DNA for the CDR3 is TGCGCCAGCAGCTTTAGCGGGGGGGCCGGGGAGACCCAGTACTTC. It is translated as CASSFSGGAGETQYF. Supplemented by reference TRBV5-1 and TRBJ2-5, the full variable domain reads KAGVTQTPRYLIKTRGQQVTLSCSPISGHRSVSWYQQTPGQGLQFLFEYFSETQRNKGNFPGRFSGRQFSNSRSEMNVSTLELGDSALYLCASSFSGGAGETQYFGPGTRLLVL.

The CDR3 DNA follows: TGTGCCAGCAGTGAAGCCTTGAACAACGATATAAGAAACACCATATATTTT. This gives the protein CASSEALNNDIRNTIYF. This sequence joins TRBV2 and TRBJ1-3; D call uncertain. The CDR3 loop spans 17 amino acids. V lost 0 bases and J 5 bases, leaving 17 bases between the germline ends. The germline gives CDR1 SNHLY, CDR2 FYNNEI.

The chain recombines TRBV7-3 with TRBJ2-3; weak D call: TRBD2 (7 bases). There are 18 residues in the CDR3. The germline V gene encodes CDR1 SGHTA and CDR2 FQGTGA. V lost 4 bases, J lost 0 bases, and 20 bases lay in between. In DNA form, the CDR3 reads TGTGCCAGCAGCTCACCCCTGGGGGGGCCGGCGAGCACAGATACGCAGTATTTT. Protein product: CASSSPLGGPASTDTQYF.

The chain is built from TRBV18 and TRBJ1-1; D ambiguous. The CDR3 contains 14 residues. V shed 3 bases and J shed 4 bases, with 12 bases lying between them. Germline values: CDR1 KGHSH, CDR2 LQKENI. The CDR3 DNA is TGTGCCAGCTCACCGGGAGGATACGGCACTGAAGCTTTCTTT. It yields the protein CASSPGGYGTEAFF.

This clone was recorded once. This rearrangement joins TRBV28 to TRBJ1-2; the D gene is possibly TRBD1 (5 bases). The V gene lost 0 bases and the J gene lost 6 bases, with 14 bases spanning the gap. Germline V CDR1 and CDR2: MDHEN, SYDVKM. The CDR3 covers 15 residues. The CDR3 DNA reads TGTGCCAGCAGTTTATGGGGTTCAGGGTCTAATGGCTACACCTTC. Protein product: CASSLWGSGSNGYTF.

The V call is TRBV4-3, the J call TRBJ1-1; 12 bases agree with TRBD1. The trim removed 8 bases at V and 3 bases at J, leaving 7 bases unmatched. The CDR3 contains 15 residues. The germline V gene has CDR1 LGHNA and CDR2 YSLEER. The CDR3 spells CASRRDRGPDTEAFF. The CDR3 DNA reads TGCGCCAGCCGACGGGACAGGGGGCCGGACACTGAAGCTTTCTTT.

The chain employs TRBV7-3 and TRBJ1-1; perhaps TRBD1 as D (5 bases). The CDR3 length is 13 residues. Germline CDR1 is SGHTA and CDR2 is FQGTGA. The V gene lost 4 bases and the J gene lost 7 bases, with 13 bases spanning the gap. Here the CDR3 DNA reads TGTGCCAGCAGCTCGCAGGGAGGAGGTGAAGCTTTCTTT. As protein: CASSSQGGGEAFF.